The 15 T cell receptor beta chains in this list originate from one sample, sequenced in a study of T cells in localized non-small cell lung cancer. Sequenced by immunoSEQ multiplex PCR; TCRdb stores in-frame clones only, minus some. This sample has some 78,000 clones; 84% occur once, and the top ten carry under 3.5%. The sequences come from peripheral blood, collected before any cancer treatment. All receptors come from a man aged 35-69 years with stage I lung adenocarcinoma.

The chain recombines TRBV5-1 with TRBJ2-7; TRBD1 matches at 12 bases. Germline V gene sequence: CDR1 SGHRS, CDR2 YFSETQ. Trimming took 4 bases from V and 2 from J; bases not matched to a gene: 10. The CDR3 has 17 residues. Written as DNA, the CDR3 is TGCGCCAGCAGCATGGGACAGGGGGCGAGTATCACCTACGAGCAGTACTTC. Its translation is CASSMGQGASITYEQYF.

V and J are TRBV11-2 and TRBJ2-7; weak D call: TRBD2 (5 bases). This CDR3 has 12 residues. Trimming cost V 5 bases and J 2 bases, with 7 bases left between them. CDR1 and CDR2 (germline): SGHAT, FQNNGV. The CDR3 region has the DNA TGTGCCAGCAGCCCCGGGACCTACGAGCAGTACTTC. Amino acids: CASSPGTYEQYF. The full variable domain, in which reference TRBV11-2 and TRBJ2-7 provide the parts outside the CDR3, is EAGVAQSPRYKIIEKRQSVAFWCNPISGHATLYWYQQILGQGPKLLIQFQNNGVVDDSQLPKDRFSAERLKGVDSTLKIQPAKLEDSAVYLCASSPGTYEQYFGPGTRLTVT.

The J gene is TRBJ1-5, the V gene TRBV19; D is ambiguous. Deletions cut 5 bases from V and 6 bases from J, with 11 bases between. Germline assignment: CDR1 LNHDA and CDR2 SQIVND (reference sequence). This CDR3 spans 13 amino acids. The CDR3 sequence is CASSEGLFQPQHF. In nucleotides, the CDR3 is TGTGCCAGTAGTGAAGGGCTGTTTCAGCCCCAGCATTTT.

CDR3 loop: CASSFRTDSYEQYF. As DNA, the CDR3 is TGTGCCAGCAGCTTTCGGACAGACTCCTACGAGCAGTACTTC. The chain joins TRBV11-2 to TRBJ2-7, with D possibly TRBD1 on 6 matching bases. Germline CDR1 and CDR2: SGHAT and FQNNGV. The CDR3 is made up of 14 amino acids. Trimming took off 3 bases at V and 0 bases at J, with 9 bases between the two ends.

The rearrangement links TRBV11-3 to TRBJ2-1; 13 nucleotides agree with TRBD2. The CDR3 length is 17 residues. Germline V CDR1 and CDR2: SGHNT, YENEEA. Trimming at V came to 5 bases and at J to 5 bases, leaving 9 bases not matched to a gene. The CDR3 loop reads CASSAPRGTSGDNEQFF. CDR3 sequence (DNA): TGTGCCAGCAGCGCCCCGCGAGGGACTAGCGGGGACAATGAGCAGTTCTTC.

This chain connects TRBV6-5 to TRBJ1-2, with 8 bases fitting TRBD1. V lost 6 bases, J lost 0 bases, and 6 bases stayed unmatched. Germline V gives CDR1 MNHEY, CDR2 SVGAGI. This CDR3 is 15 amino acids long. DNA of the CDR3: TGTGCCAGCAGCAATGGACAGGGTTCTAACTATGGCTACACCTTC. Translated: CASSNGQGSNYGYTF.

The chain carries TRBV19 and TRBJ1-2, with D uncertain. Germline V CDR1 and CDR2: LNHDA, SQIVND (reference sequence). V lost 3 bases and J 4 bases, leaving 21 bases between the germline ends. CDR3 length equals 17 residues. The CDR3, as DNA: TGTGCCAGTAGTATTTTAGGCGCTGGGAGCTCCGGCTATGGCTACACCTTC. It yields the protein CASSILGAGSSGYGYTF.

This clone was seen a single time. The CDR3 is CASSLVTGSTDTQYF. The DNA of the CDR3 is TGTGCCAGCAGCTTGGTTACAGGTAGCACAGATACGCAGTATTTT. V and J are TRBV7-9 and TRBJ2-3, with D possibly TRBD1 on 5 matching bases. The CDR3 has 15 residues. Germline CDR1 reads SEHNR; CDR2 reads FQNEAQ (reference sequence). Trimming left V 3 bases short and J 0 bases short, with 10 bases between.

The V call is TRBV6-5, the J call TRBJ2-6; TRBD1 might be the D (5 bases). The CDR3 spans 16 residues. Germline CDR1 and CDR2: MNHEY and SVGAGI. V was shortened by 4 bases and J by 0 bases, with 10 bases between the two germline ends. The CDR3 DNA reads as TGTGCCAGCAGTTGGACACGGCACTCTGGGGCCAACGTCCTGACTTTC. Encoded protein: CASSWTRHSGANVLTF.

The V call is TRBV14, the J call TRBJ2-7; 15 bases fit TRBD2. The germline V gene encodes CDR1 SGHDN and CDR2 FVKESK. There are 18 residues in the CDR3. With 1 base clipped from V and 3 bases from J, the junction kept 7 bases outside the gene matches. CDR3 nucleotide sequence: TGTGCCAGCAGCCAAGGGGTCCCGGGACTAGCGGGAGGCTACGAGCAGTACTTC. This sequence encodes CASSQGVPGLAGGYEQYF.

This rearrangement joins TRBV18 to TRBJ2-1, with D possibly called TRBD1 or TRBD2 (5 bases each). Trimming stripped 2 bases from V and 7 bases from J, with 12 bases between. The CDR3 is 14 amino acids. Germline CDR1 KGHSH, CDR2 LQKENI. CDR3 sequence (DNA): TGTGCCAGCTCACCATTAGACGGGACGAATGAGCAGTTCTTC. Translating gives CASSPLDGTNEQFF.

The CDR3 sequence: CASSELLDNGAERHF. CDR3 coding DNA: TGCGCCAGCAGTGAGCTGCTGGACAATGGGGCGGAAAGGCATTTT. The chain employs TRBV10-1 and TRBJ1-5, with D perhaps matching TRBD1 (5 bases). CDR3 length equals 15 residues. V lost 2 bases and J 15 bases, leaving 23 bases between the germline ends. The germline V gene has CDR1 WNHNN and CDR2 SYGVQD (reference sequence).

This clone came up a few times. The chain employs TRBV11-3 and TRBJ2-1; 9 bases are a match to TRBD1. The germline V gene encodes CDR1 SGHNT and CDR2 YENEEA. V shed 4 bases, J shed 6 bases, and the junction held 7 bases outside the gene matches. CDR3 length equals 15 residues. The CDR3 loop is CASSSAGTGLNEQFF. CDR3 nucleotides: TGTGCCAGCAGCTCCGCCGGGACAGGGCTCAATGAGCAGTTCTTC.

This sequence joins TRBV5-1 and TRBJ2-1; TRBD2 agrees at 10 bases. V lost 4 bases, J lost 8 bases, and 9 bases stayed unmatched. Germline V gene lookup returns CDR1 SGHRS and CDR2 YFSETQ. CDR3 size: 15 residues. The CDR3 reads CASSPASGRGYEQFF. For the CDR3, the DNA is TGCGCCAGCAGCCCAGCTAGCGGGAGAGGGTATGAGCAGTTCTTC.

This clone has more than one count but fewer than ten. The chain employs TRBV7-3 and TRBJ2-5; D is unresolved. Per germline, CDR1 SGHTA and CDR2 FQGTGA. Trimming pared 5 bases from V and 2 bases from J, leaving 9 bases between. The CDR3 extends over 13 amino acids. The CDR3 coding sequence is TGTGCCAGCAGCCCGGGTCTGCAAGAGACCCAGTACTTC. Translation gives CASSPGLQETQYF.